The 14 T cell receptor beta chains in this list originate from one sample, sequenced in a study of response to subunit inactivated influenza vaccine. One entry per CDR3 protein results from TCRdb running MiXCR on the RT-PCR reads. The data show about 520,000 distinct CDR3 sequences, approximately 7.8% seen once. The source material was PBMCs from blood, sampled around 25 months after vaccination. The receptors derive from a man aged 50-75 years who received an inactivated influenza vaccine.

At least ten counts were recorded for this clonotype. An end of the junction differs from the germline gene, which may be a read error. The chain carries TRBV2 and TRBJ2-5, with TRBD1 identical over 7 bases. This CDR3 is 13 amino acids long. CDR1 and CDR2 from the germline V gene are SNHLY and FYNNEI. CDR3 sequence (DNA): TGCGCCAGCAGCGTAGACAGGGAGGAGACCCAGTACTTC. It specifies CASSVDREETQYF.

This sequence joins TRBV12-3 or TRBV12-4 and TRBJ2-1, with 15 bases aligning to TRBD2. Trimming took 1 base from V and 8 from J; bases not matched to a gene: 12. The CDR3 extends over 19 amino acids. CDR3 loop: CASSLGTSGRARDWYEQFF. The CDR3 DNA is TGTGCCAGCAGTTTAGGGACTAGCGGGAGGGCCAGGGACTGGTATGAGCAGTTCTTC.

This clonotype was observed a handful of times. The CDR3 nucleotides are TGCGCCAGCAGCATAGCCGGGCCAACCTACGAGCAGTACTTC. Its protein product is CASSIAGPTYEQYF. The J gene is TRBJ2-7, the V gene TRBV5-1; D is unclear. The CDR3 is 14 amino acids. Germline V CDR1 and CDR2: SGHRS, YFSETQ. Trimming stripped 4 bases from V and 2 bases from J, with 13 bases between.

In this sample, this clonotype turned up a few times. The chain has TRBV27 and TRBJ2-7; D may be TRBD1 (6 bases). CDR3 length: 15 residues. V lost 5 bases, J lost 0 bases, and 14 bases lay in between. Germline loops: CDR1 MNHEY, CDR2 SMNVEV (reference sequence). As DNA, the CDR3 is TGTGCCAGCAGTACCCAGGGGCCCTTCTCCTACGAGCAGTACTTC. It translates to CASSTQGPFSYEQYF.

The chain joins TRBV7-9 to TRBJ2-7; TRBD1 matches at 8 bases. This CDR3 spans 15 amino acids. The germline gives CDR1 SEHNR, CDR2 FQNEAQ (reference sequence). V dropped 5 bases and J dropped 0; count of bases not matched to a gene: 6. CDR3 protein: CASSERTGSSYEQYF. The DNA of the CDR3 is TGTGCCAGCAGCGAACGGACAGGGAGCTCCTACGAGCAGTACTTC.

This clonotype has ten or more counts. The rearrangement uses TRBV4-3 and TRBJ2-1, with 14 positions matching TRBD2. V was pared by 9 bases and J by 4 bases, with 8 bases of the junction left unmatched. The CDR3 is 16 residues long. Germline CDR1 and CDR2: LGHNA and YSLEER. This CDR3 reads CASGGLAGEKYNEQFF. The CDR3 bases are TGCGCCAGTGGGGGACTAGCGGGGGAGAAATACAATGAGCAGTTCTTC.

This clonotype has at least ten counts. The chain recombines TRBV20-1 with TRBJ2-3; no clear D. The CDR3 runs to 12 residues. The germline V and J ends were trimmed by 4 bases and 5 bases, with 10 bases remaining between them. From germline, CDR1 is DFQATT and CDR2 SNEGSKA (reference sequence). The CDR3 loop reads CSATDGRDTQYF. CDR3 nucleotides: TGCAGTGCTACGGACGGAAGAGATACGCAGTATTTT.

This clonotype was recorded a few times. The CDR3 here is CAITPGLEGRNEQFF. The CDR3 coding sequence is TGTGCCATCACCCCGGGACTCGAGGGTCGCAATGAGCAGTTCTTC. The J gene is TRBJ2-1, the V gene TRBV10-3, with D maybe TRBD2 (6 bases). CDR1 is ENHRY, CDR2 SYGVKD, per germline. The CDR3 consists of 15 residues. With 7 bases removed from V and 6 bases from J, the gap between germline ends came to 19 bases.

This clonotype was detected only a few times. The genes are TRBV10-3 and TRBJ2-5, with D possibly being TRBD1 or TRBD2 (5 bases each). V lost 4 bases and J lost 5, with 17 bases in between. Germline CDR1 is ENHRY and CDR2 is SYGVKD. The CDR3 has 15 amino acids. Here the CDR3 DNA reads TGTGCCATCAGTGGCTCGGACTCACCAGGGGAGACCCAGTACTTC. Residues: CAISGSDSPGETQYF.

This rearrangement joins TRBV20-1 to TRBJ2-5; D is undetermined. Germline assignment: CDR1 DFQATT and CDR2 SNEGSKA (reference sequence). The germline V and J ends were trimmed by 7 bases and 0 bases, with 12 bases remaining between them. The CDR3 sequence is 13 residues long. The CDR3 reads CSGESRNQETQYF. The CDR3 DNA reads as TGCAGTGGCGAATCCCGCAACCAAGAGACCCAGTACTTC.

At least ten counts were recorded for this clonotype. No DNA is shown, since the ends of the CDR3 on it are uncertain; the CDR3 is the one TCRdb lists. CDR3 in amino acids: CATSDFGEARYNEQFF. This chain links TRBV24-1 with TRBJ2-1; the table's TRBD2 call for D was not verified on the DNA. Germline-derived CDR1 and CDR2 are KGHDR and SFDVKD. The CDR3 is 16 residues long, ends included.

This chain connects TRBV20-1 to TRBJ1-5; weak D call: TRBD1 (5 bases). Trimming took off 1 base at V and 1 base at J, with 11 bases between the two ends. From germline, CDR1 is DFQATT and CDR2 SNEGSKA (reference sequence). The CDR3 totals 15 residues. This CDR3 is CSARAGHISNQPQHF. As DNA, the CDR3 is TGCAGTGCTAGAGCGGGGCACATCAGCAATCAGCCCCAGCATTTT.

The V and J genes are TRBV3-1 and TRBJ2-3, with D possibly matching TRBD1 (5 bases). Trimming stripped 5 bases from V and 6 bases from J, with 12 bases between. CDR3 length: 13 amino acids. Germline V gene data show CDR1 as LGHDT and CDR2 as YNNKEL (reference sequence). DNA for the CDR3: TGTGCCAGCAGCTTTAAGGGGTCGGATACGCAGTATTTT. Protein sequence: CASSFKGSDTQYF.

This CDR3 reads CASSLRELLQETQYF. DNA of the CDR3: TGTGCCAGCAGCTTAAGAGAGTTGCTCCAAGAGACCCAGTACTTC. This chain connects TRBV7-2 to TRBJ2-5; D call uncertain. This CDR3 is 15 amino acids long. V lost 2 bases, J lost 1 base, and 11 bases lay in between. Per germline, CDR1 SGHTA and CDR2 FQGNSA.